This T cell receptor (beta chain) was sequenced in a study of blood T cell repertoires in COVID-19 (TCRdb year 2020). Some background on the complete study: Samples from collaborators originated in the United States, Italy and Spain and spanned both the acute and convalescent phases of COVID-19. The material from the prospective study consisted of cDNA or gDNA derived from T cells, B-cell-depleted T cells, or PBMCs. Subjects who had been exposed to COVID-19, were actively infected with it, or had recovered from it provided the deeply sampled blood TCRbeta repertoires that made up the dataset. The repertoires were released in a freely available public database intended as a resource for research on the immune response to SARS-CoV-2. The samples were drawn from the first 160 participants of the ongoing ImmuneRACE study and from some 1,300 subjects provided by 6 global collaborators. A de-identified subject ID, COVID-19 status, age in years and sex were almost always included in the sample metadata. HLA class I and class II types, where available, came from metadata supplied by the sample provider rather than from assay-based typing. The research as a whole found: The quantity of clinical and demographic metadata differed by source and by participant and was supplied without curation.

The collaborating institutions used their own protocols to collect whole blood in K2EDTA tubes. For TCRbeta analysis, collaborators shipped samples as frozen whole blood, isolated PBMCs, or DNA extracted from either of those sample types. A note on this clone: Its antigen has not been determined. The record has no base qualities; no much larger clone is one base away.

V was cut back by 3 bases and J by 11 bases, leaving a gap of 19 bases between them. Measured from the cysteine to the phenylalanine, the CDR3 is 14 residues long. Just the 42-base CDR3 DNA is kept, in frame starting at base 1. The germline V gene (reference sequence) provides CDR1 LNHDA and CDR2 SQIVND. The immunoSEQ Assay, a bias-controlled multiplex PCR, was used to amplify TCRbeta CDR3 regions from genomic DNA. For the original study's pipeline: Nucleated cell counts per sample were estimated from amplification of reference gene primers within the assay. To quantify the absolute abundance of each unique TCRbeta CDR3 rearrangement, sequence reads were collapsed and filtered. For each sample, productive Simpson clonality was calculated as the square root of Simpson's diversity index over productive rearrangements. The source is immuneACCESS, and TCRdb retained only in-frame sequences with V and J called. Part of the clones is not carried over; for the studies checked, unresolved V genes explain less than half of this, and the remainder is unexplained. V and J calls and clone size are copied from that table; D and trimming were computed from the DNA. The sample data list 180,000 or so clones, and 90% of these were observed just once. The ten biggest clones cover 0.62% of the sample.

The sequenced material came from peripheral blood. This receptor chain uses TRBV19 and TRBJ1-1; the D gene remains uncertain. This sequence originates from a middle-aged man with acute or convalescent COVID-19. This receptor has the CDR3 CASSIPSAPHGAFF. The nucleotide sequence reads TGTGCCAGTAGTATTCCCAGCGCACCCCATGGGGCTTTCTTT.